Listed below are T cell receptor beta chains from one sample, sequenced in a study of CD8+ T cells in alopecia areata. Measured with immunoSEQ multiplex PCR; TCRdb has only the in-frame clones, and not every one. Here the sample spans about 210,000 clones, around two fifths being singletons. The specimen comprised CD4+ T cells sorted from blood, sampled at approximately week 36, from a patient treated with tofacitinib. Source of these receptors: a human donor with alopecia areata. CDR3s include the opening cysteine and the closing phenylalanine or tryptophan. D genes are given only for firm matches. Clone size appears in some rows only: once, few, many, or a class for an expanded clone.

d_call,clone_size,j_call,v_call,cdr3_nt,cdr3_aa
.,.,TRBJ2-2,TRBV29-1,TGCGCCGCAAGCGAGAATACCGGGGAGCTGTTTTTT,CAASENTGELFF
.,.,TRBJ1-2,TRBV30,TGTGCCTGGAGTGTAAGGTGGGAGGACTATGGCTACACCTTC,CAWSVRWEDYGYTF
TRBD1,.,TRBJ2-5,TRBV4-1,TGCGCCAGCAGCCAAGCGGACAGGGGGTTCCAAGAGACCCAGTACTTC,CASSQADRGFQETQYF
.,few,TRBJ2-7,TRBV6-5,TGTGCCAGCAGTCCCGCCCAGGTAACCTCCTACGAGCAGTACTTC,CASSPAQVTSYEQYF
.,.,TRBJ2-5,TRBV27,TGTGCCAGCAGTGACCTAGGAGAGACCCAGTACTTC,CASSDLGETQYF
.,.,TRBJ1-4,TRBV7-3,TGTGCCAGCAGCGATAGTCCGGGAGCCCGGGTTTTT,CASSDSPGARVF
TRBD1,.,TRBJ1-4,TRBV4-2,TGTGCCAGCAGCCAAGATACCGGGACAGCGGATGAAAAACTGTTTTTT,CASSQDTGTADEKLFF
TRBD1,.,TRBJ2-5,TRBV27,TGTGCCAGCAGTGACAGGGCGGGAGAGACCCAGTACTTC,CASSDRAGETQYF
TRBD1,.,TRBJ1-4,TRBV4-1,TGCGCCAGCAGCCCCGGAGAGACAGGGGGCGTTGAAAAACTGTTTTTT,CASSPGETGGVEKLFF
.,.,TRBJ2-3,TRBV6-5,TGTGCCAGCAGTTCCCCCCCAGCTACCGATACGCAGTATTTT,CASSSPPATDTQYF
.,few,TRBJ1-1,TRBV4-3,TGCGCCAGCAGCCAAGTAGCCCCGTTGGGAACGGTTGAAGTGAACACTGAAGCTTTCTTT,CASSQVAPLGTVEVNTEAFF
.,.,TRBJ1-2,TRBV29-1,TGCAGCGTTGCCATGACTGGCTATGGCTACACCTTC,CSVAMTGYGYTF
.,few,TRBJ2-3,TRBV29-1,TGCAGCGTGAGGGTTATCACAGATACGCAGTATTTT,CSVRVITDTQYF
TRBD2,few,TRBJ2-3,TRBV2,TGTGCCAGCAGCCCTAGCGGGAGCACAGATACGCAGTATTTT,CASSPSGSTDTQYF
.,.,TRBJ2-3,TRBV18,TGTGCCAGCTCCAGCGAGGCCCTGCAGTATTTT,CASSSEALQYF
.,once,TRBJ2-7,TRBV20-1,TGCAGTGCGGGGATGGGGGGTGCGCAGTACTTC,CSAGMGGAQYF
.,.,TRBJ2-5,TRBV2,TGTGCCAGCATGTGGGAGAAGACCCAGTACTTC,CASMWEKTQYF